The 24 T cell receptor beta chains given below trace back to one sample, sequenced in a study of blood T cell repertoires in COVID-19. Assay: immunoSEQ multiplex PCR; the TCRdb copy retains only in-frame clones and omits some. The sample holds about 200,000 clones, roughly 80% seen once. The material sequenced was peripheral blood. These receptors all stem from an older woman with acute or convalescent COVID-19.

V and J are TRBV2 and TRBJ2-7, with TRBD1 matching 7 bases. Germline loops: CDR1 SNHLY, CDR2 FYNNEI. Unmatched junction bases numbered 8, after V lost 4 bases and J lost 5 bases. The CDR3 consists of 14 residues. CDR3 sequence reads: CASSGTGVLNEQYF. The CDR3, as DNA: TGTGCCAGCAGTGGAACAGGGGTGTTAAACGAGCAGTACTTC.

The rearrangement links TRBV11-3 to TRBJ2-1, with 9 nucleotides matching TRBD1. The germline CDR1 and CDR2 sequences are SGHNT and YENEEA. Trimming removed 3 bases from V and 7 bases from J; junction bases left unmatched: 7. CDR3 length: 15 residues. DNA for the CDR3: TGTGCCAGCAGCTTGTCCGGGACAGGGTCGAATGAGCAGTTCTTC. Its translation is CASSLSGTGSNEQFF.

This chain connects TRBV27 to TRBJ2-7, with TRBD2 identical over 12 bases. The germline CDR1 and CDR2 sequences are MNHEY and SMNVEV (reference sequence). V gave up 2 bases and J gave up 4 bases; unmatched junction bases: 6. CDR3 size: 16 residues. DNA of the CDR3: TGTGCCAGCAGTTTAGCCCGACTAGCGGGAGAGTACGAGCAGTACTTC. Translation gives CASSLARLAGEYEQYF.

In DNA form, the CDR3 reads TGCGCCAGCAGTGATTCGGGGATGCGGGAGACCCAGTACTTC. Translated: CASSDSGMRETQYF. The J gene is TRBJ2-5, the V gene TRBV10-1; possibly TRBD2 for D (5 bases). Germline CDR1 WNHNN, CDR2 SYGVQD (reference sequence). The length of the CDR3 is 14 residues. The V gene lost 3 bases and the J gene lost 5 bases, with 13 bases spanning the gap.

The rearrangement uses TRBV24-1 and TRBJ2-5; 7 nucleotides align to TRBD2. In germline, CDR1 is KGHDR, CDR2 SFDVKD. V shed 7 bases and J 1 base; nucleotides not matched to a gene: 8. The CDR3 runs 15 residues. CDR3 bases: TGTGCCACCAGAGGAGACGGACTAGGCCAAGAGACCCAGTACTTC. Encoded protein: CATRGDGLGQETQYF.

The CDR3 DNA follows: TGTGCCAGCAGCCGAGAACAGGGCTCGGGGCCCCTCCACTTT. It encodes CASSREQGSGPLHF. The rearrangement uses TRBV14 and TRBJ1-6; maybe TRBD1 (6 bases). Germline assignment: CDR1 SGHDN and CDR2 FVKESK. The CDR3 sequence is 14 residues long. The germline V and J ends were trimmed by 4 bases and 13 bases, with 17 bases remaining between them.

This clone was counted a single time. This rearrangement joins TRBV5-1 to TRBJ2-7, with 7 bases that match TRBD2. This CDR3 region has 14 residues. With V trimmed by 3 bases and J by 2 bases, 5 bases remained unmatched. The germline gives CDR1 SGHRS, CDR2 YFSETQ. The CDR3 loop is CASSYGLVAYEQYF. In DNA form, the CDR3 reads TGCGCCAGCAGCTACGGACTAGTTGCCTACGAGCAGTACTTC.

CDR3 amino acids: CASSQWTVGELFF. As DNA, the CDR3 is TGCGCCAGCAGCCAGTGGACTGTCGGGGAGCTGTTTTTT. The chain has TRBV4-1 and TRBJ2-2; TRBD2 is a possible D gene (5 bases). The ends were cut back, 3 bases at V and 7 bases at J, with 9 bases in the middle. The CDR3 is 13 residues long. In germline, CDR1 is MGHRA, CDR2 YSYEKL.

As for this clone: The same CDR3 is also encoded by other DNA sequences in this sample. The V call is TRBV27, the J call TRBJ2-5, with 12 bases identical to TRBD2. The length of the CDR3 is 14 residues. Germline V lookup: CDR1 MNHEY, CDR2 SMNVEV (reference sequence). Trimming cost V 6 bases and J 2 bases; bases outside gene matches: 1. CDR3 sequence (DNA): TGTGCCAGCAGAGGACTAGCGGGGCAAGAGACCCAGTACTTC. It codes for CASRGLAGQETQYF.

The rearrangement joins TRBV20-1 to TRBJ1-2; no definite D call. The V gene's germline CDR1 is DFQATT and CDR2 SNEGSKA (reference sequence). The V and J ends lost 3 bases and 3 bases respectively, with 11 bases between them. This CDR3 has 13 residues. The CDR3 DNA reads TGCAGTGCTAGTCCCACTCTGGACTATGGCTACACCTTC. Translating it yields CSASPTLDYGYTF.

The CDR3, as DNA: TGCGCCAGCAGCAGGGAGGGGTTCAGCTCCTACGAGCAGTACTTC. This sequence encodes CASSREGFSSYEQYF. The rearrangement links TRBV5-1 to TRBJ2-7, with 7 bases aligning to TRBD2. This CDR3 comprises 15 residues. After removal of 4 bases from V and 0 bases from J, the junction contained 7 bases not matched to a gene. Germline V CDR1 and CDR2: SGHRS, YFSETQ.

V is TRBV29-1 and J is TRBJ2-4; D possibly corresponds to TRBD1 (6 bases). The CDR3 runs to 12 residues. V dropped 5 bases and J dropped 4 bases, with 9 bases sitting between them. Germline V gene lookup returns CDR1 SQVTM and CDR2 ANQGSEA. In DNA form, the CDR3 reads TGCAGCGTTAGGACAGATAAAAACATTCAGTACTTC. Protein sequence: CSVRTDKNIQYF.

About this clone: At one of its ends the junction is not consistent with the germline gene, which may arise from a read error. This chain connects TRBV11-2 to TRBJ2-7; the match to TRBD2 covers 11 bases. Germline lookup yields CDR1 SGHAT and CDR2 FQNNGV. This CDR3 has 14 residues. The CDR3: CASSLAGGPGEQYF. The CDR3 coding sequence is TGTGCCAGCAGTTTAGCGGGAGGGCCTGGCGAGCAGTACTTC.

In its sample, this clone was seen once. The chain links TRBV6-2 or TRBV6-3 to TRBJ2-7; D not resolved. The ends were cut back, 5 bases at V and 3 bases at J, with 17 bases in the middle. Germline-derived CDR1 and CDR2 are MNHEY and SVGEGT. The CDR3 is 15 amino acids. In DNA, the CDR3 is TGTGCCAGCAGTCGAACAGCCTCACAGCACTACGAGCAGTACTTC. It encodes CASSRTASQHYEQYF.

The chain combines TRBV2 with TRBJ1-2; D unclear. Germline values: CDR1 SNHLY, CDR2 FYNNEI. The V and J ends lost 3 bases and 5 bases respectively, with 16 bases between them. This CDR3 region has 15 residues. The DNA for the CDR3 is TGTGCCAGCAGTGATTGGCAGCGCCCTGGGTATGGCTACACCTTC. It is translated as CASSDWQRPGYGYTF.

The chain recombines TRBV3-1 (or the pseudogene TRBV3-2) with TRBJ1-1, with a tentative D call TRBD1 (6 bases). Trimming took 7 bases from V and 4 from J, leaving 13 bases between them. The CDR3 has 13 residues. Looked up from germline, CDR1 is LGHDT and CDR2 is YNNKEL (reference sequence). The CDR3 spells CASTVGGGTEAFF. The CDR3 DNA reads as TGTGCCAGCACCGTGGGAGGGGGCACTGAAGCTTTCTTT.

The chain uses TRBV10-3 and TRBJ1-1; D unresolved. The CDR3 sequence is 13 residues long. With 6 bases removed from V and 3 bases from J, the gap between germline ends came to 11 bases. CDR1 is ENHRY and CDR2 is SYGVKD in the germline V gene. The CDR3 sequence: CAIRLNGDTEAFF. The CDR3 bases are TGTGCCATCAGGCTTAACGGGGACACTGAAGCTTTCTTT.

The rearrangement joins TRBV30 to TRBJ2-5; D ambiguous. CDR3 length: 14 amino acids. CDR1 GTSNPN and CDR2 SVGIG come from the germline V gene (reference sequence). V lost 1 base and J lost 7, with 16 bases in between. The CDR3 DNA reads as TGTGCCTGGAGTGAGGAGAGGCTAGAGGTGACCCAGTACTTC. Translating it yields CAWSEERLEVTQYF.

V usage is TRBV5-6 and J usage is TRBJ1-5; D is uncertain. Germline assignment: CDR1 SGHDT and CDR2 YYEEEE. Between the trimmed V and J ends, which lost 0 bases and 2 bases, there was a span of 9 bases. The length of the CDR3 is 15 residues. CDR3 amino acids: CASSLGPGGNQPQHF. The CDR3 bases are TGTGCCAGCAGCTTGGGACCCGGGGGCAATCAGCCCCAGCATTTT.

The V call is TRBV10-3, the J call TRBJ1-5; D is possibly TRBD1 (6 bases). Germline CDR1 reads ENHRY; CDR2 reads SYGVKD. Trimming removed 4 bases at V and 0 bases at J, with 10 bases between. The CDR3 loop spans 15 amino acids. This CDR3 reads CAISVGGDSNQPQHF. CDR3 nucleotides: TGTGCCATCAGTGTAGGGGGGGATAGCAATCAGCCCCAGCATTTT.

The chain combines TRBV5-1 with TRBJ2-4, with 7 bases that match TRBD1. V shed 0 bases and J 0 bases; nucleotides not matched to a gene: 3. CDR3 length: 16 amino acids. The V gene's germline CDR1 is SGHRS and CDR2 YFSETQ. CDR3 nucleotides: TGCGCCAGCAGCTTGGCCTACAGGGGAGCCAAAAACATTCAGTACTTC. Its translation: CASSLAYRGAKNIQYF.

This sequence joins TRBV7-8 and TRBJ2-5; 14 bases line up with TRBD2. V trimming: 5 bases; J trimming: 4 bases; junction bases outside the gene matches: 9. This CDR3 is 17 amino acids long. Germline CDR1 is SGHVS and CDR2 is FQNEAQ. For the CDR3, the DNA is TGTGCCAGCAGCCAGGGACTAGCGGGAGATATAGGAGAGACCCAGTACTTC. Its translation is CASSQGLAGDIGETQYF.

This chain connects TRBV27 to TRBJ2-1; 10 bases agree with TRBD1. V shed 6 bases, J shed 3 bases, and the junction held 2 bases outside the gene matches. CDR1 is MNHEY, CDR2 SMNVEV, per germline (reference sequence). This CDR3 has 14 residues. Written as DNA, the CDR3 is TGTGCCAGCAGGACAGGGGGCCTCTACAATGAGCAGTTCTTC. Translation: CASRTGGLYNEQFF.

The rearrangement joins TRBV5-1 to TRBJ2-7, with TRBD2 matching over 9 bases. Trimming cost V 4 bases and J 3 bases; bases outside gene matches: 2. The germline V gene encodes CDR1 SGHRS and CDR2 YFSETQ. The CDR3 extends over 13 amino acids. CDR3 bases: TGCGCCAGCAGCACGACTAGCGGCTACGAGCAGTACTTC. Translating it yields CASSTTSGYEQYF.